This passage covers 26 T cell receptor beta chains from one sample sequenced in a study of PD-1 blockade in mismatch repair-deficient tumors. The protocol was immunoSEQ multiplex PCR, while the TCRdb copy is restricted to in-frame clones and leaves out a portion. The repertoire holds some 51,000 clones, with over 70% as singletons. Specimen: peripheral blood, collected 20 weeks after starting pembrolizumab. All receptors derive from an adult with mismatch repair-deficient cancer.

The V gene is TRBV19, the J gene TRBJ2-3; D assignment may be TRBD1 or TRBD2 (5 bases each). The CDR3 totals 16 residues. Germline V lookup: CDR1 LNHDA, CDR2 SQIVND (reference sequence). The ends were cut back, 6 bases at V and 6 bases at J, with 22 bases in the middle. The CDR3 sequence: CASSPFEGTLEDTQYF. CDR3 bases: TGTGCCAGTAGCCCGTTCGAGGGGACCCTTGAGGATACGCAGTATTTT.

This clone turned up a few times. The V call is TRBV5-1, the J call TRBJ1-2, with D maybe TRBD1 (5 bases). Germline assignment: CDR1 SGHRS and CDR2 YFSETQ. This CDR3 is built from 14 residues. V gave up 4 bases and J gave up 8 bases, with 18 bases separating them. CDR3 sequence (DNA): TGCGCCAGCAGCCCCAGCCCCGGGGGAGGCGGCTACACCTTC. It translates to CASSPSPGGGGYTF.

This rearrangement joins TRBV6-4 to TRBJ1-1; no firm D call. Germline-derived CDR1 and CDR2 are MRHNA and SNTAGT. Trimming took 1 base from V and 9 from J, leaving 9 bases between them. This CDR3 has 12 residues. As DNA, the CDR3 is TGTGCCAGCAGTGACTTCCTAGGGCAAGCTTTCTTT. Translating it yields CASSDFLGQAFF.

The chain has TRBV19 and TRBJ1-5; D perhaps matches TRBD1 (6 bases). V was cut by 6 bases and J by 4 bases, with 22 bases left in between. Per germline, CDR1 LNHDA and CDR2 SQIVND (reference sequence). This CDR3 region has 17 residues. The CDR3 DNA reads TGTGCCAGTAGCCAAGGGACATTTGAGATAGAGAATCAGCCCCAGCATTTT. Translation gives CASSQGTFEIENQPQHF.

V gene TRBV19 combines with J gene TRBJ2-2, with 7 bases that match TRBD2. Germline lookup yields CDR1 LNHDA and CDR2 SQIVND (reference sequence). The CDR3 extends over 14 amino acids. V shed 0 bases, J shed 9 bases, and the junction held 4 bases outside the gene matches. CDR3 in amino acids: CASSIDSSGWELFF. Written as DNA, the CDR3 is TGTGCCAGTAGTATAGATTCTAGCGGCTGGGAGCTGTTTTTT.

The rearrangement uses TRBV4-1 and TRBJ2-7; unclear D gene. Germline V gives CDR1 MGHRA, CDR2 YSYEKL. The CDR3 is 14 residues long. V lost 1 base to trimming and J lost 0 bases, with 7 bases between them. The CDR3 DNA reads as TGCGCCAGCAGCCAAGCGGAAAGCTCCTACGAGCAGTACTTC. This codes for CASSQAESSYEQYF.

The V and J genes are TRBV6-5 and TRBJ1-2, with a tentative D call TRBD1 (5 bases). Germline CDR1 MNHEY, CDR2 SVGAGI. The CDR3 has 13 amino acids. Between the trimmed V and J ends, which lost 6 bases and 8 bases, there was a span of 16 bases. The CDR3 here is CASSHRTSKGYTF. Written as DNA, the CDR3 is TGTGCCAGCAGCCATAGGACATCGAAGGGCTACACCTTC.

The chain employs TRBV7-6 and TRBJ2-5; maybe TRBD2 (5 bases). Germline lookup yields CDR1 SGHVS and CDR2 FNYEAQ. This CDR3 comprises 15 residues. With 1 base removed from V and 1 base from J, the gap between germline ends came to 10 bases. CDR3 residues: CASSLVYRGQETQYF. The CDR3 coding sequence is TGTGCCAGCAGCTTAGTATATCGGGGCCAAGAGACCCAGTACTTC.

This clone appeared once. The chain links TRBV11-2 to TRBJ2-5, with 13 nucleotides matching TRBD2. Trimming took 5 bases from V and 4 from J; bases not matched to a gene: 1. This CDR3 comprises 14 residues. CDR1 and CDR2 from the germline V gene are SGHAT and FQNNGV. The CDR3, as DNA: TGTGCCAGCAGCCGGACTAGCGGGAGAGAGACCCAGTACTTC. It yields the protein CASSRTSGRETQYF.

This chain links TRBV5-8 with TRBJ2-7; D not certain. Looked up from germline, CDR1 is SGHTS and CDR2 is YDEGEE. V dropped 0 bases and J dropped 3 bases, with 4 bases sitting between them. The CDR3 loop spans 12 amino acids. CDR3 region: CASSLGHYEQYF. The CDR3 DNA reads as TGTGCCAGCAGCTTGGGGCACTACGAGCAGTACTTC.

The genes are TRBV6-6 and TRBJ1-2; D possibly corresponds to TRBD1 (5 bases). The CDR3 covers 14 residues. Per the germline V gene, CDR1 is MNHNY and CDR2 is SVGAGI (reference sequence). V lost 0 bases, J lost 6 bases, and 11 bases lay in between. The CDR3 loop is CASSYSRRGNGYTF. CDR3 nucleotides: TGTGCCAGCAGTTACTCGAGGAGGGGCAATGGCTACACCTTC.

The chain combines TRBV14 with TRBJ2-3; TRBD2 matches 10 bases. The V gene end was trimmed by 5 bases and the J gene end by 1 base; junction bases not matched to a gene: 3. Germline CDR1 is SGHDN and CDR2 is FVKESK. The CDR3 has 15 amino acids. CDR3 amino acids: CASSIGTSGTDTQYF. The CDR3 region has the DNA TGTGCCAGCAGCATCGGGACTAGCGGCACAGATACGCAGTATTTT.

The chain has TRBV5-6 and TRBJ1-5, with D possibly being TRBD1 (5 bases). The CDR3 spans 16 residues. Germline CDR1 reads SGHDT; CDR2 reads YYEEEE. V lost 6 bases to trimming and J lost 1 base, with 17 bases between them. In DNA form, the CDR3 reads TGTGCCAGCAACTCTCGCCGACAGAGCAGCAATCAGCCCCAGCATTTT. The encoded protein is CASNSRRQSSNQPQHF.

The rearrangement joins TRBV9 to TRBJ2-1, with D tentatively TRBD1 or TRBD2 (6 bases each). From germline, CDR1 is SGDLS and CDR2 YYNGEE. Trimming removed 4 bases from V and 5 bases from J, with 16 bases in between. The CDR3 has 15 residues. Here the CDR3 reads CASSSGAGTHNEQFF. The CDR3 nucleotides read TGTGCCAGCAGCTCGGGGGCGGGGACCCACAATGAGCAGTTCTTC. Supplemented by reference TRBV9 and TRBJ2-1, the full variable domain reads DSGVTQTPKHLITATGQRVTLRCSPRSGDLSVYWYQQSLDQGLQFLIQYYNGEERAKGNILERFSAQQFPDLHSELNLSSLELGDSALYFCASSSGAGTHNEQFFGPGTRLTVL.

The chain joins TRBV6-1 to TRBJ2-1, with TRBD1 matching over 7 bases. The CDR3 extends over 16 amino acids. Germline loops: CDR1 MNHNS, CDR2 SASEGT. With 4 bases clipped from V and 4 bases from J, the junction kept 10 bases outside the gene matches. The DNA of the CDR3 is TGTGCCAGCAGTGCCCTGACAGGGAAGGTTTACAATGAGCAGTTCTTC. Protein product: CASSALTGKVYNEQFF.

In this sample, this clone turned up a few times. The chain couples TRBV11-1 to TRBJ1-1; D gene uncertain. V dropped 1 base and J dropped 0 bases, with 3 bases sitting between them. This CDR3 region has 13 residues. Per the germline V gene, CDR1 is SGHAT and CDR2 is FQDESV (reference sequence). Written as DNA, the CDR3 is TGTGCCAGCAGCTTAGTGCTGAACACTGAAGCTTTCTTT. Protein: CASSLVLNTEAFF.

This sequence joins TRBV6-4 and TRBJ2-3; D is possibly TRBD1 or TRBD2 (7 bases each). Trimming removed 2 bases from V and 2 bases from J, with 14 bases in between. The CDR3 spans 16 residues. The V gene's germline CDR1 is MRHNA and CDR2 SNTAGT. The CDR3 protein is CASSDGRGGNTDTQYF. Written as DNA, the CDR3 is TGTGCCAGCAGTGACGGCAGGGGGGGGAACACAGATACGCAGTATTTT.

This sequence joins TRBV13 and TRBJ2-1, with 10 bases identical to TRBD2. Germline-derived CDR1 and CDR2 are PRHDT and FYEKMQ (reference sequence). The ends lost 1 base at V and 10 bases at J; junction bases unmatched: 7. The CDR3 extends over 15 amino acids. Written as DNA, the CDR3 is TGTGCCAGCAGCTTAGTCACTAGCGGGACAAGGGAGCAGTTCTTC. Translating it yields CASSLVTSGTREQFF.

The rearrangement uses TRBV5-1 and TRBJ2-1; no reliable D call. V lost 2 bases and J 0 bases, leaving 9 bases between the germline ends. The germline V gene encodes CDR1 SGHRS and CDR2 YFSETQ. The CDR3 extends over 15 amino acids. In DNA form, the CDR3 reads TGCGCCAGCAGCTTTACCATGAGCTCCTACAATGAGCAGTTCTTC. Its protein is CASSFTMSSYNEQFF.

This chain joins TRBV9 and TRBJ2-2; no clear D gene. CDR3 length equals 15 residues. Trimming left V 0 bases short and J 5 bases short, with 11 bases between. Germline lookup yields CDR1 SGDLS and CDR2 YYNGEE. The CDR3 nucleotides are TGTGCCAGCAGCGTAGCAGATTCGGGTACCGGGGAGCTGTTTTTT. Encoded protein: CASSVADSGTGELFF.

For the CDR3, the DNA is TGTGCCAGTAGTAGCAGGGGGGCGTCGAACACTGAAGCTTTCTTT. Amino acid sequence: CASSSRGASNTEAFF. This sequence joins TRBV19 and TRBJ1-1; 7 bases agree with TRBD1. This CDR3 has 15 residues. V lost 4 bases, J lost 1 base, and 6 bases stayed unmatched. Per the germline V gene, CDR1 is LNHDA and CDR2 is SQIVND (reference sequence). The whole variable domain, filled in from reference TRBV19 and TRBJ1-1, reads DGGITQSPKYLFRKEGQNVTLSCEQNLNHDAMYWYRQDPGQGLRLIYYSQIVNDFQKGDIAEGYSVSREKKESFPLTVTSAQKNPTAFYLCASSSRGASNTEAFFGQGTRLTVV.

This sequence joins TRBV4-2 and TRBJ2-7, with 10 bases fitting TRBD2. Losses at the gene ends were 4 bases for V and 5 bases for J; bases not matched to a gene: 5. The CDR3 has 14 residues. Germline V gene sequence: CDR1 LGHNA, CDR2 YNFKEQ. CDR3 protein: CASSPGTSANEQYF. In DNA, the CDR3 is TGTGCCAGCAGCCCAGGGACTAGCGCCAACGAGCAGTACTTC.

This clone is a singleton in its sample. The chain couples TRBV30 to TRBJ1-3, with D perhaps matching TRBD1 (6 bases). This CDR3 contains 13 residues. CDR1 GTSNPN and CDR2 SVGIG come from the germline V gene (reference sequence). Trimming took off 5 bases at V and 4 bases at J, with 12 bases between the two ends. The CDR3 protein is CAWCGTMGNTIYF. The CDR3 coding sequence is TGTGCCTGGTGCGGGACAATGGGAAACACCATATATTTT.

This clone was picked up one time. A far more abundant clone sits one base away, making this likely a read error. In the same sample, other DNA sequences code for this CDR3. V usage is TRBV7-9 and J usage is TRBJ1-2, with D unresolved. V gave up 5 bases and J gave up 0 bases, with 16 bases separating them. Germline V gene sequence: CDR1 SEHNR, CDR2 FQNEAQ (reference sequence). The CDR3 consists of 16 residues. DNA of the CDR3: TGTGCCAGCAGCCAAGATGAAGAATCTCCTAACTATGGCTACACCTTC. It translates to CASSQDEESPNYGYTF.

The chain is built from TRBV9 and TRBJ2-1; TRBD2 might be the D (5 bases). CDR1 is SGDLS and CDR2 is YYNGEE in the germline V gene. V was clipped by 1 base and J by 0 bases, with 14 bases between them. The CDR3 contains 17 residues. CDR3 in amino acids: CASSVSGSVSSYNEQFF. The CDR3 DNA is TGTGCCAGCAGCGTAAGTGGGAGTGTCTCCTCCTACAATGAGCAGTTCTTC.

The CDR3 protein is CASSPGQGERNIQYF. CDR3 DNA: TGTGCCAGCAGCCCGGGACAGGGAGAAAGAAACATTCAGTACTTC. This rearrangement joins TRBV6-5 to TRBJ2-4; 9 bases are a match to TRBD1. The length of the CDR3 is 15 residues. The trim removed 6 bases at V and 6 bases at J, leaving 9 bases unmatched. Per the germline V gene, CDR1 is MNHEY and CDR2 is SVGAGI.